What follows are 9 T cell receptor beta chains derived from one specimen sequenced in a study of blood T cell repertoires in COVID-19. The repertoire was sequenced with immunoSEQ multiplex PCR; TCRdb's copy has only in-frame clones and lacks some. The profile shows approximately 110,000 clones, 74% of them singletons. The material sequenced was peripheral blood. Every receptor here comes from an elderly man with COVID-19, enrolled during active disease.

V gene TRBV27 combines with J gene TRBJ2-1; TRBD2 matches 7 bases. V dropped 8 bases and J dropped 12; count of bases not matched to a gene: 19. CDR3 length: 15 residues. Germline CDR1 MNHEY, CDR2 SMNVEV (reference sequence). The CDR3 DNA reads as TGTGCCAGCGGGCAGACTTCTAGCGGTCCTGAGTCGCAGTTCTTC. This sequence encodes CASGQTSSGPESQFF.

The chain joins TRBV7-2 to TRBJ1-6, with a weak D call TRBD1 (5 bases). The CDR3 is made up of 14 amino acids. V was trimmed by 5 bases and J by 7 bases, leaving 12 bases between them. Germline V gives CDR1 SGHTA, CDR2 FQGNSA. CDR3 bases: TGTGCCAGCAGCCCTAGACAGAGGAATTCACCCCTCCACTTT. This sequence encodes CASSPRQRNSPLHF.

The table lists this clone with a count of one. The chain is built from TRBV12-3 or TRBV12-4 and TRBJ2-7; D gene ambiguous. The CDR3 totals 13 residues. V was cut by 1 base and J by 3 bases, with 7 bases left in between. The CDR3 DNA follows: TGTGCCAGCAGTTTAGGGGCTGGCTACGAGCAGTACTTC. Translated: CASSLGAGYEQYF.

In this sample, this clone turned up once. The chain is built from TRBV5-4 and TRBJ2-1; no firm D call. The CDR3 runs to 17 residues. The germline V and J ends were trimmed by 0 bases and 0 bases, with 13 bases remaining between them. The V gene's germline CDR1 is SGHNT and CDR2 YYREEE (reference sequence). CDR3 in amino acids: CASSLDPVLFSYNEQFF. CDR3 DNA sequence: TGTGCCAGCAGCTTGGACCCAGTCCTCTTCTCCTACAATGAGCAGTTCTTC.

V gene TRBV6-6 combines with J gene TRBJ1-4, with D maybe TRBD1 (6 bases). Germline V CDR1 and CDR2: MNHNY, SVGAGI (reference sequence). Trimming left V 5 bases short and J 8 bases short, with 21 bases between. The CDR3 contains 16 residues. This CDR3 is CASSNRDTLFREKLFF. CDR3 DNA sequence: TGTGCCAGCAGTAACCGGGACACCCTCTTCAGGGAAAAACTGTTTTTT.

The chain employs TRBV7-9 and TRBJ2-1, with a tentative D call TRBD1 (6 bases). This CDR3 is 14 amino acids long. V gave up 7 bases and J gave up 8 bases, with 18 bases separating them. CDR1 is SEHNR, CDR2 FQNEAQ, per germline (reference sequence). The CDR3 is CASTHQGRQDEQFF. Written as DNA, the CDR3 is TGTGCCAGCACCCATCAGGGGCGACAGGATGAGCAGTTCTTC.

V usage is TRBV5-1 and J usage is TRBJ1-1, with D perhaps TRBD1 (5 bases). CDR1 and CDR2 (germline): SGHRS, YFSETQ. CDR3 size: 17 residues. Deletions cut 2 bases from V and 1 base from J, with 18 bases between. The CDR3 here is CASSFYGAGIENTEAFF. In nucleotides, the CDR3 is TGCGCCAGCAGCTTCTACGGTGCAGGGATAGAGAACACTGAAGCTTTCTTT.

The chain carries TRBV5-6 and TRBJ1-1; no clear D gene. Germline V CDR1 and CDR2: SGHDT, YYEEEE. There are 19 residues in the CDR3. V was shortened by 0 bases and J by 2 bases, with 23 bases between the two germline ends. CDR3 nucleotide sequence: TGTGCCAGCAGCTTGGAGTCCAGGCGAAACAGTATCGGAAACACTGAAGCTTTCTTT. Residues: CASSLESRRNSIGNTEAFF.

The chain couples TRBV7-2 to TRBJ1-5, with D maybe TRBD1 (5 bases). The CDR3 loop spans 15 amino acids. Trimming removed 0 bases from V and 5 bases from J, with 11 bases in between. CDR1 and CDR2 (germline): SGHTA, FQGNSA. The CDR3 DNA sequence: TGTGCCAGCAGCTTAGCCGGGCCGGGGGATCAGCCCCAGCATTTT. Its translation: CASSLAGPGDQPQHF.